The next 21 T cell receptor beta chains were all read from a single sample in a study of blood T cell repertoires in COVID-19. This table comes from immunoSEQ multiplex PCR, and its TCRdb copy is limited to in-frame clones, with some not included. The sample contains 200,000 to 250,000 clones, almost 85% of which appear only once. The specimen was peripheral blood. The receptors derive from a woman between 65 and 79 years old with COVID-19, enrolled during active disease.

V and J are TRBV19 and TRBJ2-1; 14 positions agree with TRBD2. The CDR3 is made up of 16 amino acids. CDR1 is LNHDA and CDR2 is SQIVND in the germline V gene (reference sequence). Unmatched junction bases numbered 4, after V lost 5 bases and J lost 4 bases. The CDR3 sequence is CASSPGLAGGYNEQFF. The DNA of the CDR3 is TGTGCCAGTAGTCCTGGACTAGCGGGGGGTTACAATGAGCAGTTCTTC. Full variable domain (missing parts from reference TRBV19 and TRBJ2-1): DGGITQSPKYLFRKEGQNVTLSCEQNLNHDAMYWYRQDPGQGLRLIYYSQIVNDFQKGDIAEGYSVSREKKESFPLTVTSAQKNPTAFYLCASSPGLAGGYNEQFFGPGTRLTVL.

A word on this clone: Since a much larger clone is just one base distant, this may be a read error. The sample has other DNA sequences that encode this CDR3 too. This sequence joins TRBV2 and TRBJ2-2, with TRBD2 identical over 10 bases. With V trimmed by 4 bases and J by 3 bases, 2 bases remained unmatched. Germline V gene lookup returns CDR1 SNHLY and CDR2 FYNNEI. CDR3 length: 15 amino acids. CDR3 DNA sequence: TGTGCCAGCAGTGTGCTAGCGGGAGACACCGGGGAGCTGTTTTTT. As protein: CASSVLAGDTGELFF. Combining the CDR3 with reference TRBV2 and TRBJ2-2 gives the whole variable domain EPEVTQTPSHQVTQMGQEVILRCVPISNHLYFYWYRQILGQKVEFLVSFYNNEISEKSEIFDDQFSVERPDGSNFTLKIRSTKLEDSAMYFCASSVLAGDTGELFFGEGSRLTVL.

The rearrangement links TRBV24-1 to TRBJ2-5; 7 bases match TRBD1. V shed 4 bases, J shed 5 bases, and the junction held 6 bases outside the gene matches. Germline values: CDR1 KGHDR, CDR2 SFDVKD. This CDR3 contains 14 residues. CDR3 region: CATSDPGTVETQYF. The CDR3 DNA is TGTGCCACCAGTGACCCAGGGACAGTTGAGACCCAGTACTTC.

The rearrangement joins TRBV7-2 to TRBJ1-1; D is perhaps TRBD1 (5 bases). Germline values: CDR1 SGHTA, CDR2 FQGNSA. The CDR3 has 14 amino acids. The V and J ends lost 4 bases and 4 bases respectively, with 13 bases between them. The CDR3 sequence is CASSYDSSSTEAFF. CDR3 coding DNA: TGTGCCAGCAGCTACGACAGCTCGTCCACTGAAGCTTTCTTT.

This clone has at least ten counts. V is TRBV18 and J is TRBJ2-5; 7 bases fit TRBD1. Per germline, CDR1 KGHSH and CDR2 LQKENI. Trimming removed 6 bases from V and 2 bases from J; junction bases left unmatched: 12. There are 16 residues in the CDR3. The CDR3 DNA reads as TGTGCCAGCTCCCCCGGGACAGTTTTTAGTCAAGAGACCCAGTACTTC. This sequence encodes CASSPGTVFSQETQYF.

This chain uses TRBV2 with TRBJ2-1; D is possibly TRBD2 (7 bases). The CDR3 covers 16 residues. V was clipped by 8 bases and J by 4 bases, with 21 bases between them. The germline V gene encodes CDR1 SNHLY and CDR2 FYNNEI. The chain's CDR3 is CASHQQGGGGYNEQFF. The DNA of the CDR3 is TGTGCCAGCCACCAACAGGGTGGGGGGGGGTACAATGAGCAGTTCTTC.

Points on this clone: At one of its ends the junction is not consistent with the germline gene, which may arise from a read error. The gene calls are TRBV7-7 and TRBJ2-5, with D unresolved. The CDR3 loop spans 13 amino acids. Germline CDR1 reads SSHAT; CDR2 reads FNYEAQ (reference sequence). DNA of the CDR3: TGTGCTAGCAGCCCATCACCCTCCGGGACCCAGTACTTC. It codes for CASSPSPSGTQYF.

This chain links TRBV13 with TRBJ1-1, with D possibly matching TRBD1 (5 bases). V lost 5 bases to trimming and J lost 0 bases, with 16 bases between them. The CDR3 covers 16 residues. Germline V gene sequence: CDR1 PRHDT, CDR2 FYEKMQ (reference sequence). The CDR3 sequence is CASSRRGNPMNTEAFF. CDR3 sequence (DNA): TGTGCCAGCAGCCGGCGGGGGAATCCCATGAACACTGAAGCTTTCTTT.

The chain carries TRBV6-1 and TRBJ1-2, with D unresolved. The CDR3 contains 16 residues. CDR1 and CDR2 from the germline V gene are MNHNS and SASEGT. Trimming shortened V by 2 bases and J by 4 bases, and 17 bases separated the two germline ends. This CDR3 is CASSEPNRGSGYGYTF. The CDR3, as DNA: TGTGCCAGCAGTGAACCCAACAGAGGGTCGGGCTATGGCTACACCTTC.

The sample holds a few counts of this clone. This rearrangement joins TRBV19 to TRBJ2-1; 10 nucleotides align to TRBD2. The germline V gene has CDR1 LNHDA and CDR2 SQIVND (reference sequence). V shed 1 base, J shed 3 bases, and the junction held 15 bases outside the gene matches. This CDR3 region has 20 residues. CDR3 region: CASSIGTSGLGFRGYNEQFF. DNA for the CDR3: TGTGCCAGTAGTATAGGGACTAGCGGCCTAGGTTTTCGGGGCTACAATGAGCAGTTCTTC.

This rearrangement joins TRBV7-2 to TRBJ2-7, with D tentatively TRBD2 (6 bases). The CDR3 length is 14 residues. With 5 bases removed from V and 3 bases from J, the gap between germline ends came to 14 bases. Germline V lookup: CDR1 SGHTA, CDR2 FQGNSA. The CDR3 sequence is CASSQRRGFYEQYF. CDR3 coding DNA: TGTGCCAGCAGCCAGAGGCGGGGATTCTACGAGCAGTACTTC.

The chain joins TRBV24-1 to TRBJ2-7; 13 nucleotides align to TRBD2. Germline V lookup: CDR1 KGHDR, CDR2 SFDVKD. This CDR3 contains 16 residues. Germline trimming cut 5 bases from V and 2 bases from J; bases unmatched to any gene: 5. CDR3 in DNA: TGTGCCACCAGTGGCGCCGGGACTAGCGGGGCCTACGAGCAGTACTTC. Amino acid sequence: CATSGAGTSGAYEQYF.

The count of this clone is one. This chain links TRBV19 with TRBJ2-3; D perhaps matches TRBD1 (8 bases). The CDR3 extends over 14 amino acids. Germline CDR1 and CDR2: LNHDA and SQIVND (reference sequence). Trimming left V 5 bases short and J 6 bases short, with 15 bases between. In nucleotides, the CDR3 is TGTGCCAGTAGTGACAGGGGAGGGGTGGATACGCAGTATTTT. This encodes CASSDRGGVDTQYF.

This clone was recorded only once. The chain employs TRBV19 and TRBJ1-6, with TRBD1 matching 9 bases. J gave up 7 bases and V 6 bases, and 4 bases lay outside the gene matches. This CDR3 has 14 residues. Germline CDR1 is LNHDA and CDR2 is SQIVND (reference sequence). The CDR3 coding sequence is TGTGCCAGTAGAACCGGGACAGGGAATTCACCCCTCCACTTT. Amino acid sequence: CASRTGTGNSPLHF.

This chain uses TRBV18 with TRBJ2-1; 10 bases line up with TRBD2. The CDR3 runs to 18 residues. Germline lookup yields CDR1 KGHSH and CDR2 LQKENI. J was trimmed by 9 bases and V by 2 bases; bases with no gene match: 16. DNA for the CDR3: TGTGCCAGCTCACCATTGGCTAGCGGGAGTAGCGGGGTTAGTGAGCAGTTCTTC. Encoded protein: CASSPLASGSSGVSEQFF.

The chain has TRBV29-1 and TRBJ2-1; possibly TRBD1 for D (6 bases). Trimming removed 4 bases from V and 0 bases from J, with 10 bases in between. Germline-derived CDR1 and CDR2 are SQVTM and ANQGSEA. CDR3 length: 14 residues. The CDR3 is CSVANRVSYNEQFF. The CDR3 DNA is TGCAGCGTTGCCAACAGGGTCTCCTACAATGAGCAGTTCTTC.

The CDR3 coding sequence is TGTGCCAGCAGCTGGGGACTAGCGGGGGGAGGTGAGCAGTTCTTC. Amino acid sequence: CASSWGLAGGGEQFF. This rearrangement joins TRBV5-4 to TRBJ2-1; TRBD2 agrees at 15 bases. This CDR3 contains 15 residues. The V gene end was trimmed by 3 bases and the J gene end by 9 bases; junction bases not matched to a gene: 4. The germline gives CDR1 SGHNT, CDR2 YYREEE (reference sequence).

This clone came up a few times. CDR3 amino acids: CASSFRTDTQYF. The CDR3 region has the DNA TGTGCCAGCAGCTTTCGGACAGATACGCAGTATTTT. This chain links TRBV11-2 with TRBJ2-3; D gene uncertain. This CDR3 spans 12 amino acids. Germline V gene lookup returns CDR1 SGHAT and CDR2 FQNNGV. Trimming stripped 3 bases from V and 3 bases from J, with 4 bases between. Full variable domain (remainder filled in from reference TRBV11-2 and TRBJ2-3): EAGVAQSPRYKIIEKRQSVAFWCNPISGHATLYWYQQILGQGPKLLIQFQNNGVVDDSQLPKDRFSAERLKGVDSTLKIQPAKLEDSAVYLCASSFRTDTQYFGPGTRLTVL.

The V call is TRBV9, the J call TRBJ2-1; D might be TRBD1 (6 bases). CDR1 and CDR2 (germline): SGDLS, YYNGEE. The CDR3 totals 13 residues. Trimming left V 4 bases short and J 10 bases short, with 15 bases between. The CDR3 region is CASSPRGFSEQFF. CDR3 coding DNA: TGTGCCAGCAGCCCAAGGGGGTTCAGCGAGCAGTTCTTC.

The rearrangement joins TRBV18 to TRBJ1-1; possible D gene TRBD1, 5 bases. V was cut by 2 bases and J by 0 bases, with 7 bases left in between. CDR1 and CDR2 (germline): KGHSH, LQKENI. CDR3 length equals 14 residues. CDR3 sequence reads: CASSPETVNTEAFF. CDR3 bases: TGTGCCAGCTCACCAGAGACAGTGAACACTGAAGCTTTCTTT.

This chain connects TRBV4-3 to TRBJ2-1, with TRBD2 identical over 10 bases. The CDR3 runs to 22 residues. Germline-derived CDR1 and CDR2 are LGHNA and YSLEER. Trimming at V came to 4 bases and at J to 4 bases, leaving 25 bases not matched to a gene. Written as DNA, the CDR3 is TGCGCCAGCAGCCCTTATCCCAGGGGTACGGTGGTGTTAGCGGGAGGATACAATGAGCAGTTCTTC. Translated, it gives CASSPYPRGTVVLAGGYNEQFF.